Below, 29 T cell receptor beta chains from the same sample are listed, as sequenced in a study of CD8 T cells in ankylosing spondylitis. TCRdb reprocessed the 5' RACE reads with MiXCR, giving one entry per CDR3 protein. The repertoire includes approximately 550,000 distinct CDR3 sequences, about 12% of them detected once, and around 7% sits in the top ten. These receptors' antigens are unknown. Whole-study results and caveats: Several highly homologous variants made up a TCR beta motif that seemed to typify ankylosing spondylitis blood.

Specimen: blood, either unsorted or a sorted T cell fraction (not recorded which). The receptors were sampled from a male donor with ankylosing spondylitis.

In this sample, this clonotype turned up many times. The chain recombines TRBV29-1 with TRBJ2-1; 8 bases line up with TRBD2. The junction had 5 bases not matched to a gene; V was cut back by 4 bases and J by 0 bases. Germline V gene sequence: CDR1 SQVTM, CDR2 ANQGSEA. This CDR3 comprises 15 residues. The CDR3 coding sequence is TGCAGCGTTGTACAGCGGGGGAGCTCCTACAATGAGCAGTTCTTC. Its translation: CSVVQRGSSYNEQFF.

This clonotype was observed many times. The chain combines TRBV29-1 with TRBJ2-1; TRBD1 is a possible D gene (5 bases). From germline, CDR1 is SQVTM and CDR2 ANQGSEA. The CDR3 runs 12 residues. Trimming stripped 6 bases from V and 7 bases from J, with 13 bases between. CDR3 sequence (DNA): TGCAGCGTCAGATCAGGGCCGAATGAGCAGTTCTTC. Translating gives CSVRSGPNEQFF.

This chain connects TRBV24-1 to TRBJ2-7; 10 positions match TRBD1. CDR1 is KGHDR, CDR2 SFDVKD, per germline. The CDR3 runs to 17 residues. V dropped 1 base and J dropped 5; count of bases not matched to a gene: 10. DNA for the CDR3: TGTGCCACCAGTGATTTACCCCCCCGGGACAGGGGAAACGAGCAGTACTTC. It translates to CATSDLPPRDRGNEQYF.

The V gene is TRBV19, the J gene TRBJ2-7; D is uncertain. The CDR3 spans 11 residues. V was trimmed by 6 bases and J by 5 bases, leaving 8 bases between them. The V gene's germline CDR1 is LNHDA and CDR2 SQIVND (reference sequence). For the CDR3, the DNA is TGTGCCAGTAGGAACAGTGACGAGCAGTACTTC. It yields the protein CASRNSDEQYF.

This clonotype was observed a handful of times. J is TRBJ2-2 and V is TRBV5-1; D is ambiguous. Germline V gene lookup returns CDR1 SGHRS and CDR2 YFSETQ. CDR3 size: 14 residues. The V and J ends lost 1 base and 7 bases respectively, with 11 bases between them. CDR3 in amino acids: CASSLTLVGGELFF. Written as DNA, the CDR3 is TGCGCCAGCAGCTTGACGCTAGTCGGCGGGGAGCTGTTTTTT.

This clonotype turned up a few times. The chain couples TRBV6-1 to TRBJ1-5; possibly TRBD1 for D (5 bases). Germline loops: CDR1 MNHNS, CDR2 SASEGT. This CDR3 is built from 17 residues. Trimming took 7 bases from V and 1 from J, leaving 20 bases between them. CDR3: CASMRDRQVKSNQPQHF. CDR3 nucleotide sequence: TGTGCCAGCATGAGGGACCGACAAGTTAAAAGCAATCAGCCCCAGCATTTT.

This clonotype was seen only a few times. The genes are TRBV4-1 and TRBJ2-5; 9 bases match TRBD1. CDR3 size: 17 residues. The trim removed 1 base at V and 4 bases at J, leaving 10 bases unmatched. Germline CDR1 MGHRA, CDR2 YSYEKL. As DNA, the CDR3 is TGCGCCAGCAGCCAAGCCCTTGGGACAGGGCGGGGAGAGACCCAGTACTTC. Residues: CASSQALGTGRGETQYF.

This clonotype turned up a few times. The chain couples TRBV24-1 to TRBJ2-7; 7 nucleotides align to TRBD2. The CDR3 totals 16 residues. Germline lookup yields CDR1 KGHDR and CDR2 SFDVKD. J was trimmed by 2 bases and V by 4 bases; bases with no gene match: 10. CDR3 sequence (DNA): TGTGCCACCAGTGACTCTAGCGGAGAGCGCACCTACGAGCAGTACTTC. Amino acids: CATSDSSGERTYEQYF.

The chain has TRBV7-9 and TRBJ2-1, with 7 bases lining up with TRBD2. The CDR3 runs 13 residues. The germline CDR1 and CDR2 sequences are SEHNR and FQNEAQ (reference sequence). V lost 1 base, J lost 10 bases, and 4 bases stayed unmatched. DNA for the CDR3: TGTGCCAGCAGCTTAGGGGAGGGTTTCGAGCAGTTCTTC. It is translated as CASSLGEGFEQFF.

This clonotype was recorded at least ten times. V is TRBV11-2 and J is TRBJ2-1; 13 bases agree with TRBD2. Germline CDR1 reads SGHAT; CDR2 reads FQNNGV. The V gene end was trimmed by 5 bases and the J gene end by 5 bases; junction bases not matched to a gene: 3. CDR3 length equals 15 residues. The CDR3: CASSPTSGRDNEQFF. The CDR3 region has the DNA TGTGCCAGCAGCCCTACTAGCGGGAGGGACAATGAGCAGTTCTTC.

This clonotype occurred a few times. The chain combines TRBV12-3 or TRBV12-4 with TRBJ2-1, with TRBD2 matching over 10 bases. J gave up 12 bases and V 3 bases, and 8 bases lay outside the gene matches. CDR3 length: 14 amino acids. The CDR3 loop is CASSFYASGSWQFF. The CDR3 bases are TGTGCCAGCAGTTTTTATGCTAGCGGGAGCTGGCAGTTCTTC.

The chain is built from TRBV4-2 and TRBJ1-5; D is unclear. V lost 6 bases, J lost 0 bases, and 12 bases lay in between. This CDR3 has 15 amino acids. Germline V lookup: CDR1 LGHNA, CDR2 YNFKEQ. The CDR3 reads CASRAGRNSNQPQHF. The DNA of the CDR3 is TGTGCCAGCAGGGCTGGCAGAAATAGCAATCAGCCCCAGCATTTT.

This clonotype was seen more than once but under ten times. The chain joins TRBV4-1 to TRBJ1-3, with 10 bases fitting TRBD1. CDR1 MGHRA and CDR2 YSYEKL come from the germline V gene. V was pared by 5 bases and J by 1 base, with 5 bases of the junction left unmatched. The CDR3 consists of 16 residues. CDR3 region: CASSSGTGASGNTIYF. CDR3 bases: TGCGCCAGCAGCTCCGGGACAGGGGCTTCTGGAAACACCATATATTTT.

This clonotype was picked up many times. For the CDR3, the DNA is TGCAGCGTTGAAGGGCCCATGGGGGGTGAAAAACTGTTTTTT. Amino acid sequence: CSVEGPMGGEKLFF. V is TRBV29-1 and J is TRBJ1-4, with a weak D call TRBD1 (5 bases). V was cut by 1 base and J by 7 bases, with 13 bases left in between. Germline values: CDR1 SQVTM, CDR2 ANQGSEA. The CDR3 has 14 residues.

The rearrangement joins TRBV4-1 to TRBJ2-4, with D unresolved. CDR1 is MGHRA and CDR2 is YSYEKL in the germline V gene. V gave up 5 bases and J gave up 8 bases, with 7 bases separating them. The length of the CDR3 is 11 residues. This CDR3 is CASSYRDIQYF. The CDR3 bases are TGCGCCAGCAGCTATAGAGACATTCAGTACTTC.

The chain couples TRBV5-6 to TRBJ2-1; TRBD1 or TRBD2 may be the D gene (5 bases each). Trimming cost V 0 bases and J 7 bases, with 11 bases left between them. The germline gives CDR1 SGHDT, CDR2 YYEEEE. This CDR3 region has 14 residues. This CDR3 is CASSLGDGANEQFF. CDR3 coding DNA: TGTGCCAGCAGCTTGGGGGACGGGGCGAATGAGCAGTTCTTC.

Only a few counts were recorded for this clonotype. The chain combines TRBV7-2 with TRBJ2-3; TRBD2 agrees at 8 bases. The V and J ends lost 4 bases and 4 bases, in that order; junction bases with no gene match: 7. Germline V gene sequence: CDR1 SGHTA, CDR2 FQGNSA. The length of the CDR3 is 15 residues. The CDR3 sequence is CASSSRLAWPDTQYF. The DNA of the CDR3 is TGTGCCAGCAGCTCGCGACTAGCGTGGCCAGATACGCAGTATTTT.

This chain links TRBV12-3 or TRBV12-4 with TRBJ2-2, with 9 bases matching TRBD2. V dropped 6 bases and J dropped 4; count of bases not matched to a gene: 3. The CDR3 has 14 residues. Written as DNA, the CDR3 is TGTGCCAGCAGCCGCGGGGGGGGCACCGGGGAGCTGTTTTTT. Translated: CASSRGGGTGELFF.

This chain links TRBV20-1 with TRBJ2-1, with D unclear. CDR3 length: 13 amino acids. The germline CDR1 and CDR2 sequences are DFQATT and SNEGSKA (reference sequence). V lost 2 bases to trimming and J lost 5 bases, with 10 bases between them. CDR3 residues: CSARQLPHNEQFF. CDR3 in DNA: TGCAGTGCTAGACAACTCCCCCACAATGAGCAGTTCTTC.

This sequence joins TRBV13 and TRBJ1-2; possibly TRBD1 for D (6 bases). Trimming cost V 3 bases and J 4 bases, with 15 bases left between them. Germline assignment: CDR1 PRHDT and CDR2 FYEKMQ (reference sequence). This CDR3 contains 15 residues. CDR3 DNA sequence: TGTGCCAGCAGCTTTAGGGGGGCGCCCAGCTATGGCTACACCTTC. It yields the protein CASSFRGAPSYGYTF.

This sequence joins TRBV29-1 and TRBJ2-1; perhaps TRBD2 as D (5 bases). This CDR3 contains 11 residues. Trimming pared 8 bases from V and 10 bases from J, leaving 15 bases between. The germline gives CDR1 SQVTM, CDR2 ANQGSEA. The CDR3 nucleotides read TGCAGCCGTCAAAGCGGCAAGGAGCAGTTCTTC. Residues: CSRQSGKEQFF.

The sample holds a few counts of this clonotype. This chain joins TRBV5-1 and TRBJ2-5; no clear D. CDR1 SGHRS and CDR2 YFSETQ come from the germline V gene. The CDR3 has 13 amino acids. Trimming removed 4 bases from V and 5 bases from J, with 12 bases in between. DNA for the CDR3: TGCGCCAGCAGCCTCTCGGTCGTTGAGACCCAGTACTTC. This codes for CASSLSVVETQYF. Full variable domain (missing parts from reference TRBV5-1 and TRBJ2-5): KAGVTQTPRYLIKTRGQQVTLSCSPISGHRSVSWYQQTPGQGLQFLFEYFSETQRNKGNFPGRFSGRQFSNSRSEMNVSTLELGDSALYLCASSLSVVETQYFGPGTRLLVL.

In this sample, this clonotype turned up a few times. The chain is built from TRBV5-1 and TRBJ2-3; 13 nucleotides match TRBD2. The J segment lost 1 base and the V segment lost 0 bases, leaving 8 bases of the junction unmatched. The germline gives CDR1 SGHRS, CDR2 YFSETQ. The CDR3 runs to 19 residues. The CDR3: CASSLETSGRVSRTDTQYF. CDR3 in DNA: TGCGCCAGCAGCTTGGAAACTAGCGGGAGGGTGTCACGCACAGATACGCAGTATTTT. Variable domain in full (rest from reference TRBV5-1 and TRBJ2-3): KAGVTQTPRYLIKTRGQQVTLSCSPISGHRSVSWYQQTPGQGLQFLFEYFSETQRNKGNFPGRFSGRQFSNSRSEMNVSTLELGDSALYLCASSLETSGRVSRTDTQYFGPGTRLTVL.

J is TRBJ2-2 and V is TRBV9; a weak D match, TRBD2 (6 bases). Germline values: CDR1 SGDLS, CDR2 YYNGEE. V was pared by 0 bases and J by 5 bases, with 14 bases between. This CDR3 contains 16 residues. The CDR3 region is CASSVAFGGGTGELFF. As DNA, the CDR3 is TGTGCCAGCAGCGTAGCTTTCGGAGGAGGGACCGGGGAGCTGTTTTTT.

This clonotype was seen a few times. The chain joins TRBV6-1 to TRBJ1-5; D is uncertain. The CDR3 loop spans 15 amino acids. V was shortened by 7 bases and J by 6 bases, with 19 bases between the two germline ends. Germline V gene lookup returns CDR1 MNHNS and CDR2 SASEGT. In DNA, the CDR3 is TGTGCCAGCACAGAGTCGATGGCAGCTCGTCAGCCCCAGCATTTT. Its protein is CASTESMAARQPQHF.

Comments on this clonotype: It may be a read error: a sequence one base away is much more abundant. The CDR3 loop is CASSRPSGNNEQFF. CDR3 sequence (DNA): TGTGCCAGCAGCAGGCCTAGCGGGAACAATGAGCAGTTCTTC. V usage is TRBV9 and J usage is TRBJ2-1; 9 nucleotides align to TRBD2. Unmatched junction bases numbered 4, after V lost 4 bases and J lost 5 bases. Germline V lookup: CDR1 SGDLS, CDR2 YYNGEE. The CDR3 loop spans 14 amino acids.

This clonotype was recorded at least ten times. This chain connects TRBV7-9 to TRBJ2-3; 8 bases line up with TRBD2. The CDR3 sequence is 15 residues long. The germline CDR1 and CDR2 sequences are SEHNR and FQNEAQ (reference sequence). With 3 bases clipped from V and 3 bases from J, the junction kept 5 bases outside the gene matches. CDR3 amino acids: CASSFSSGSTDTQYF. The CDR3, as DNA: TGTGCCAGCAGCTTCTCAAGCGGGAGTACAGATACGCAGTATTTT.

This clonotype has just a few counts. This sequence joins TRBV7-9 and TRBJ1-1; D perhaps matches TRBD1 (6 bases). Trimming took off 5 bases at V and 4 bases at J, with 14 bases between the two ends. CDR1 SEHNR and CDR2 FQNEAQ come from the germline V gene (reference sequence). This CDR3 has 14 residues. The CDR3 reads CASSVYRVGTEAFF. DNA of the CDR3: TGTGCCAGCAGCGTCTACAGGGTGGGCACTGAAGCTTTCTTT.

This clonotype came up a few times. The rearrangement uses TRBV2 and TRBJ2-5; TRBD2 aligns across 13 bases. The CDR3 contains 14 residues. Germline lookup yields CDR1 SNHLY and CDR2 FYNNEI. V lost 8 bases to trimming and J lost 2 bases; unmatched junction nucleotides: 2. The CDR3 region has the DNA TGTGCCAGCGGACTAGCGGGAGCTCAAGAGACCCAGTACTTC. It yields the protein CASGLAGAQETQYF.